This TCR beta chain was sequenced during a study of PD-L1 blockade in urothelial cancer. Background on the study: Male sex and bladder-origin urothelial cancer characterized about 85% of the 29 patients. Counts from blood samples showed a median of roughly 140,000 T cells.

Assay used: immunoSEQ multiplex PCR; TCRdb lists only in-frame clones, some missing. The table has roughly 50,000 clones, 80% to 90% seen once. There are 13 residues in the CDR3. Germline V gene data show CDR1 as SEHNR and CDR2 as FQNEAQ (reference sequence). After removal of 11 bases from V and 10 bases from J, the junction contained 10 bases not matched to a gene. Time point here: peripheral blood 6 weeks after treatment start. The cohort comprised individuals with locally advanced or metastatic urothelial carcinoma. This clone was seen only a few times. Sample: PBMCs, taken around atezolizumab (anti-PD-L1) treatment. This sequence was found in a man aged 65-85 years with urothelial cancer. The rearrangement joins TRBV7-9 to TRBJ2-1; the match to TRBD2 covers 11 bases. CDR3 coding DNA: TGTGCCGCAGGGGGACTAGCGGTGAGGGAGCAGTTCTTC. It yields the protein CAAGGLAVREQFF.